This T cell receptor (beta chain) was documented in a study of blood T cell repertoires in COVID-19. The method was immunoSEQ multiplex PCR; TCRdb's version includes in-frame clones alone and lacks a portion of them. The data show 150,000 or so clones, about 81% seen once. The germline gives CDR1 SGHRS, CDR2 YFSETQ. The CDR3 has 13 residues. J gave up 9 bases and V 0 bases, and 3 bases lay outside the gene matches. This clone came up a few times. The chain employs TRBV5-1 and TRBJ2-1; 7 bases are shared with TRBD1. This sequence was found in a man aged 60-69 years with active or convalescent COVID-19. Material: peripheral blood. The CDR3 bases are TGCGCCAGCAGCTTGGAAGGGGACAGTGAGCAGTTCTTC. Amino acid sequence: CASSLEGDSEQFF.